The rows below give T cell receptor beta chains drawn from one sample of a study of identical twins. TCRdb recomputed calls from the 5' RACE reads with MiXCR, one row per CDR3 protein. The data contain 690,000 or so distinct CDR3 sequences, less than 7% of them singletons. The material sequenced was naive T cells sorted from blood. All receptors come from a man between 18 and 29 years old in good health. Each CDR3 is given without its conserved first and last residue. Clone size is shown for a subset of rows, as once, few, many or a class of expanded clone.

few 9 TRBV29-1 SGGGGNEQF
few 11 TRBV28 ASTSYEGHEAF
many 11 TRBV20-1 SARGPNTGELF
few 13 TRBV3-1 ASSQAETGNQPQH
many 12 TRBV13 ASSLSASADTQY
few 10 TRBV20-1 GGQGGVGEQF
many 14 TRBV20-1 SARVGRTLNTGELF
few 14 TRBV2 ASSGTESSYNSPLH
- 10 TRBV2 ASRGGKETQY
many 12 TRBV6-1 ASSARDRGRRAF
- 14 TRBV3-1 ASSQTTGVAGNTIY
few 14 TRBV7-2 ASSSIAGALTDTQY
- 13 TRBV7-1 ASSSTGQGWDEQF